These T cell receptor beta chains were read from a single sample in a study of blood T cell repertoires in COVID-19. Sequencing used immunoSEQ multiplex PCR; TCRdb keeps in-frame clones, though not all of them. Of 200,000 to 250,000 clones in the sample, about 90% were seen once. The sample taken for sequencing was peripheral blood. These receptors were collected from a man aged 30 to 45 with COVID-19, enrolled during active disease. Both conserved end residues are trimmed from each CDR3. Each record gives: V gene, clone size, J gene, CDR3 protein. Size values are once, few and many counts, or a class for expanded clones, and some rows have none.

TRBV12-5,once,TRBJ2-3,ASGLGLAGVETDTQY
TRBV9,-,TRBJ2-1,ASSGLAGYPYNEQF
TRBV19,once,TRBJ2-1,ASSMVGTGYDNEQF
TRBV18,-,TRBJ1-1,ASSLGQGNTEAF
TRBV7-3,-,TRBJ2-2,ASSPGQGGTGELF
TRBV18,-,TRBJ1-1,ASSPPGVNTEAF
TRBV6-2/TRBV6-3,-,TRBJ2-1,ASSYSRGGTYNEQF
TRBV7-6,-,TRBJ2-7,ASSPGLDRSAYEQY
TRBV5-4,-,TRBJ2-7,ASSSRTGQGRYEQY
TRBV5-4,-,TRBJ2-3,ASSLGLAGEDTQY
TRBV6-5,-,TRBJ1-5,ASSLQSNQPQH
TRBV14,-,TRBJ2-1,ATQRASSYNEQF
TRBV6-6,-,TRBJ1-5,ASSTETEGPQH
TRBV29-1,once,TRBJ2-7,SVARTYEQY
TRBV27,-,TRBJ2-7,ASSLSTGTGGSEQY
TRBV4-1,-,TRBJ1-1,ASSLRGGTEAF
TRBV7-2,-,TRBJ1-2,ASSLEGAGEGYT
TRBV5-1,-,TRBJ2-2,ASSFLADTGELF
TRBV27,-,TRBJ1-5,ASSFSGVQPQH
TRBV4-3,-,TRBJ1-5,ASSQDRTGKGNQPQH
TRBV24-1,once,TRBJ2-7,ATSDSGRANVYEQY
TRBV28,-,TRBJ2-1,ASSYLGQVENEQF
TRBV28,once,TRBJ1-2,ASSGQYYGYT
TRBV4-3,-,TRBJ1-2,ASSLEYLIPGHQNYGYT
TRBV11-3,-,TRBJ2-3,ASSAGQADSTQY
TRBV7-9,-,TRBJ1-1,ASRPTLNTEAF
TRBV27,-,TRBJ1-4,ASSSRPLANEKLF
TRBV5-4,-,TRBJ1-1,ASSLDSEAF
TRBV9,-,TRBJ2-7,ASSPRDSYEQY
TRBV5-4,-,TRBJ2-2,ASSPAGAGPGELF
TRBV7-9,-,TRBJ2-1,ASSSPIAGGRYNEQF
TRBV7-2,-,TRBJ1-1,ASTFQGVMNTEAF
TRBV28,-,TRBJ2-7,ASSLAGGLFSYEQY
TRBV24-1,-,TRBJ2-3,ATSDPNLDTQY
TRBV3-1/TRBV3-2,once,TRBJ2-3,ASSQNAAGGIYTQY
TRBV21-1,-,TRBJ1-1,ASSKPGGWGTEAF
TRBV10-3,-,TRBJ2-1,ACGSAGGINEQF
TRBV30,-,TRBJ2-2,AWRGRQLTNTGELF
TRBV6-6,-,TRBJ2-2,ATPGTGRTGELF
TRBV7-9,-,TRBJ2-5,ASSFGSGNVETQY
TRBV5-5,-,TRBJ2-1,ASRLELGTGYYYEQF
TRBV25-1,-,TRBJ2-5,ASSVGARETQY
TRBV7-9,-,TRBJ1-1,ASSLTGGEAF
TRBV18,-,TRBJ2-2,ASSPSGWELF
TRBV7-8,once,TRBJ1-5,ASSFEPGHLNQPQH
TRBV28,-,TRBJ1-5,ASSSRHWNQPQH
TRBV9,-,TRBJ1-5,ASSAGGTGGNQPQH
TRBV5-1,-,TRBJ1-5,ASSLAVDGQPQH